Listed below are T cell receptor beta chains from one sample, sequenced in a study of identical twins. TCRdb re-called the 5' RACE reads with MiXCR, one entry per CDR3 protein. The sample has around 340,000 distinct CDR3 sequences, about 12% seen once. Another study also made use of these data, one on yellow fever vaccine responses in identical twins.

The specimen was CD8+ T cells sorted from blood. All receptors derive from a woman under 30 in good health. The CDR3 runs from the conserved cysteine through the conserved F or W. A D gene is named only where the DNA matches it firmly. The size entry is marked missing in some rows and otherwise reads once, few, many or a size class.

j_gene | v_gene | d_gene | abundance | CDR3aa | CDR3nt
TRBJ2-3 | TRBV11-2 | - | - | CASSLGIGEDTQYF | TGTGCCAGCAGCTTAGGAATCGGGGAAGATACGCAGTATTTT
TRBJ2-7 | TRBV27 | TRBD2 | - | CASSPPGGSYEQYF | TGTGCCAGCAGCCCCCCGGGGGGCTCCTACGAGCAGTACTTC
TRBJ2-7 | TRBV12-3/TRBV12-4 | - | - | CAISPVPAGGRSYEQYF | TGTGCCATCAGCCCCGTTCCCGCCGGAGGGAGGAGCTACGAGCAGTACTTC
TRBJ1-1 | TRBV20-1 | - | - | CSATIGMNTEAFF | TGCAGTGCTACTATAGGGATGAACACTGAAGCTTTCTTT
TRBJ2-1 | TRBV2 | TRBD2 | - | CASRRDTTLAADIYNEQFF | TGTGCCAGCAGGAGAGATACTACGCTAGCGGCCGATATATACAATGAGCAGTTCTTC
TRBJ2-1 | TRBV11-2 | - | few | CASSLSGRFRRSSYNEQFF | TGTGCCAGCAGCTTAAGTGGAAGGTTTCGGCGATCCTCCTACAATGAGCAGTTCTTC
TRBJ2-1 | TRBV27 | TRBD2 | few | CASSMTGTSGPKNEQFF | TGTGCCAGCAGTATGACGGGGACTAGCGGTCCGAAGAATGAGCAGTTCTTC
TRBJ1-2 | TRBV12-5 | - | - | CASGLGQYGYTF | TGTGCTAGTGGTTTAGGGCAGTATGGCTACACCTTC
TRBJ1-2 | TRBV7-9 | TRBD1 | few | CASRPPQGVYGYTF | TGTGCCAGCAGACCTCCTCAGGGGGTCTATGGCTACACCTTC
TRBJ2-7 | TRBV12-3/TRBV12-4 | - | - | CASRPPSSGSGTYEQYF | TGTGCCAGCAGACCACCCTCGAGCGGTAGCGGAACCTACGAGCAGTACTTC
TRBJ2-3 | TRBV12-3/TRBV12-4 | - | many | CASSFRSPTDTQYF | TGTGCCAGCAGTTTCCGCAGCCCCACAGATACGCAGTATTTT
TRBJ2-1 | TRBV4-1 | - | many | CASSQDYAISYNEQFF | TGCGCCAGCAGCCAAGATTACGCGATCTCCTACAATGAGCAGTTCTTC
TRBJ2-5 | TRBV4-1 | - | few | CASRTSTGQETQYF | TGCGCCAGCAGAACTTCTACAGGGCAAGAGACCCAGTACTTC
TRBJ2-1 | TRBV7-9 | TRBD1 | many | CASRPGQTHGNEQFF | TGTGCCAGCAGGCCGGGACAGACCCACGGCAATGAGCAGTTCTTC
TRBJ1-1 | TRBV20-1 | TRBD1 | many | CSARDHDRGQGVTEAFF | TGCAGTGCTAGAGATCACGACAGGGGTCAAGGAGTAACTGAAGCTTTCTTT
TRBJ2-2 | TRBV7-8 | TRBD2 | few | CASSLALAGGVTGELFF | TGTGCCAGCAGCTTAGCACTAGCGGGGGGCGTTACCGGGGAGCTGTTTTTT
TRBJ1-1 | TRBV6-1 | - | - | CASSDWVVTTNTEAFF | TGTGCCAGCAGTGATTGGGTCGTCACCACCAACACTGAAGCTTTCTTT
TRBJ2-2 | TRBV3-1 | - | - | CASSQDWRASGTGELFF | TGTGCCAGCAGCCAAGATTGGAGGGCGTCGGGAACCGGGGAGCTGTTTTTT
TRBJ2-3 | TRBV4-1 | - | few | CASSHPPTGNTDTQYF | TGCGCCAGCAGCCATCCGCCGACCGGGAACACAGATACGCAGTATTTT
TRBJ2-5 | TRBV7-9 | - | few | CASSLPIRAGETQYF | TGTGCCAGCAGCCTCCCTATCCGGGCCGGGGAGACCCAGTACTTC
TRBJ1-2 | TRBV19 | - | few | CASTTVAGYGYTF | TGTGCCAGCACGACAGTCGCGGGCTATGGCTACACCTTC
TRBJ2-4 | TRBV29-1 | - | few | CSVVYQGSVFNIQYF | TGCAGCGTTGTATACCAGGGTTCTGTATTTAACATTCAGTACTTC
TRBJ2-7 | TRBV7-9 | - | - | CASSLVSGLDEQYF | TGTGCCAGCAGCTTAGTTTCGGGACTGGACGAGCAGTACTTC
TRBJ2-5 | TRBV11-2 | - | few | CASFNSYQETQYF | TGTGCCAGCTTTAACAGCTACCAAGAGACCCAGTACTTC
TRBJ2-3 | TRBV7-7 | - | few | CASSAGPIKSTDTQYF | TGTGCCAGCAGCGCTGGACCCATCAAAAGCACAGATACGCAGTATTTT
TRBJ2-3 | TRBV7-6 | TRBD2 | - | CASSGALAGGSSTDTQYF | TGTGCCAGCAGCGGAGCACTAGCGGGAGGCTCTAGCACAGATACGCAGTATTTT
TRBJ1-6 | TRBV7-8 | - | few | CASSFTKGYNSPLHF | TGTGCCAGCAGCTTTACCAAGGGGTATAATTCACCCCTCCACTTT
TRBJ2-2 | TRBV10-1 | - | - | CASSDYETNTGELFF | TGCGCCAGCAGTGACTATGAAACGAACACCGGGGAGCTGTTTTTT
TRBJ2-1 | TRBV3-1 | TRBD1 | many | CASSQSYRDRIFNEQFF | TGTGCCAGCAGCCAATCCTACCGGGACAGGATTTTCAATGAGCAGTTCTTC
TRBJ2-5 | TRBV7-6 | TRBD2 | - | CASSLGLAGASETQYF | TGTGCCAGCAGCTTGGGACTAGCGGGAGCCTCAGAGACCCAGTACTTC
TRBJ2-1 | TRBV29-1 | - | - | CSVEDHYNEQFF | TGCAGCGTTGAAGATCACTACAATGAGCAGTTCTTC
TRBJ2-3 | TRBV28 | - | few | CASRWAPTVKDTQYF | TGTGCCAGCAGATGGGCCCCGACAGTTAAAGATACGCAGTATTTT
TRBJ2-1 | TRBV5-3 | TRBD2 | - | CARSIGLECEQFF | TGTGCCAGAAGCATCGGACTAGAGTGCGAGCAGTTCTTC
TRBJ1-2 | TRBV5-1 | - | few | CASSLGIRVRGYTF | TGCGCCAGCAGCTTGGGGATTAGGGTTCGGGGCTACACCTTC
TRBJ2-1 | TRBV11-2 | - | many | CASSLGLSSYNEQFF | TGTGCCAGCAGCTTAGGATTAAGCTCCTACAATGAGCAGTTCTTC
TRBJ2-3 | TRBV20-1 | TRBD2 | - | CSARDSQSSGSFRDTQYF | TGCAGTGCTAGAGATAGCCAGAGTAGCGGGAGTTTTAGAGATACGCAGTATTTT
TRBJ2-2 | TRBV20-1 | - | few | CSARRPYTDTGELFF | TGCAGTGCTAGAAGGCCCTACACGGACACCGGGGAGCTGTTTTTT
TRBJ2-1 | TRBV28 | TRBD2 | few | CASNKREGSYNEQFF | TGTGCCAGCAATAAACGGGAGGGGTCCTACAATGAGCAGTTCTTC
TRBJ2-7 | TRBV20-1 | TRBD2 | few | CSASAGGTYEQYF | TGCAGTGCATCAGCGGGAGGCACCTACGAGCAGTACTTC
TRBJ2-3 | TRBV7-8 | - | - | CASSLFSTDTQYF | TGTGCCAGCAGCTTATTTTCAACAGATACGCAGTATTTT
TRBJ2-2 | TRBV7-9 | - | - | CASSLAQGSTGELFF | TGTGCCAGCAGCTTAGCCCAGGGGAGCACCGGGGAGCTGTTTTTT
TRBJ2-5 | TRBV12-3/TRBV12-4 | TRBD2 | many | CASSLAGGVGETQYF | TGTGCCAGCAGCCTAGCGGGGGGGGTCGGGGAGACCCAGTACTTC